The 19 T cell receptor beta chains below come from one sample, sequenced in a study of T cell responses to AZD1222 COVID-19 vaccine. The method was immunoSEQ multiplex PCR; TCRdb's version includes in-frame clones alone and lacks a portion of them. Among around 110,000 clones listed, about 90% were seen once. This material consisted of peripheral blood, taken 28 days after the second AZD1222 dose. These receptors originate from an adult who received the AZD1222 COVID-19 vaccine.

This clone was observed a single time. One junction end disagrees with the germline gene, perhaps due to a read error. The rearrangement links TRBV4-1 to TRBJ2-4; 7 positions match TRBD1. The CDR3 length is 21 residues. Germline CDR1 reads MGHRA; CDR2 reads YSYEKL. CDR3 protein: CASSQLSEGAMYVHQENIQYF. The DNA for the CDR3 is TGCGCCAGCAGCCAACTCTCCGAGGGGGCCATGTATGTGCACCAGGAGAACATTCAATACTTC.

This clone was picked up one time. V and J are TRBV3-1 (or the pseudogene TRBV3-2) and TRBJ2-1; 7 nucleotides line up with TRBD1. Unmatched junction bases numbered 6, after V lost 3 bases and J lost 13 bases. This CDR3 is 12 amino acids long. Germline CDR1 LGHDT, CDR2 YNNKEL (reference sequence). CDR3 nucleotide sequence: TGTGCCAGCAGCCAGGCGACAGGGCTTCAGTTCTTC. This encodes CASSQATGLQFF.

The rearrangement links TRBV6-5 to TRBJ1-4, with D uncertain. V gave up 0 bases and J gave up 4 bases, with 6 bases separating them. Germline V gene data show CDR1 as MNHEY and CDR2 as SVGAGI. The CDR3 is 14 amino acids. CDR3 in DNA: TGTGCCAGCAGTTACTCGAAAGGTAATGAAAAACTGTTTTTT. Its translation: CASSYSKGNEKLFF.

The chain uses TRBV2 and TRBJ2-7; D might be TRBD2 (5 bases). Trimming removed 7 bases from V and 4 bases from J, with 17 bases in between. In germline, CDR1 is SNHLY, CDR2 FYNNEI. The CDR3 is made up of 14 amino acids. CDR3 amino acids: CASTSGYGQYEQYF. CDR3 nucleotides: TGTGCCAGCACTTCGGGATATGGGCAGTACGAGCAGTACTTC.

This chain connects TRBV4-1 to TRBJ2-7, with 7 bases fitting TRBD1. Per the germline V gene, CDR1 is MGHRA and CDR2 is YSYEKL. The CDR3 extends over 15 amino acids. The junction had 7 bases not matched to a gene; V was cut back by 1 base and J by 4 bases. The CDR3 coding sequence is TGCGCCAGCAGCCAAGCACCGGGACAGCAGTACGAGCAGTACTTC. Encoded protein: CASSQAPGQQYEQYF.

The CDR3 protein is CASSQRLVGTDTQYF. The DNA of the CDR3 is TGTGCCAGCAGCCAGAGACTAGTCGGCACAGATACGCAGTATTTT. The rearrangement links TRBV14 to TRBJ2-3; D is possibly TRBD2 (6 bases). The CDR3 runs 15 residues. Looked up from germline, CDR1 is SGHDN and CDR2 is FVKESK. V lost 3 bases and J 1 base, leaving 11 bases between the germline ends.

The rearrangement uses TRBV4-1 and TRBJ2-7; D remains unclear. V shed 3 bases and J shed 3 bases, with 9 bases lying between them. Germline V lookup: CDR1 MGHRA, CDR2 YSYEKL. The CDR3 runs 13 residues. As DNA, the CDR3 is TGCGCCAGCAGCCAGGGTTTGGGCTACGAGCAGTACTTC. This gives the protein CASSQGLGYEQYF.

The CDR3 coding sequence is TGTGCCAGCAGTTACCCCAACGGCCCGTACGGAGAGACCCAGTACTTC. Translated, it gives CASSYPNGPYGETQYF. The genes are TRBV6-6 and TRBJ2-5; no clear D. The germline V gene encodes CDR1 MNHNY and CDR2 SVGAGI (reference sequence). The CDR3 is 16 amino acids. V was pared by 2 bases and J by 4 bases, with 17 bases between.

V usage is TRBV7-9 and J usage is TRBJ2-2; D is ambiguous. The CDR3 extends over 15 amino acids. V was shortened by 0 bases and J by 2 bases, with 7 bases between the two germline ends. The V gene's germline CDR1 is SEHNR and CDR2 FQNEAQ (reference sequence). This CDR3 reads CASSLAGTNTGELFF. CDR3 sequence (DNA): TGTGCCAGCAGCTTAGCGGGCACTAACACCGGGGAGCTGTTTTTT.

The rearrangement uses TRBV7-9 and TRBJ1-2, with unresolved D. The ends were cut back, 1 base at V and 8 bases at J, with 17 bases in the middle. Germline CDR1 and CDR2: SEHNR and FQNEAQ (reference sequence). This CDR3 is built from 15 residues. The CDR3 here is CASSLGVRAEGGYTF. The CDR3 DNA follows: TGTGCCAGCAGCTTAGGTGTCCGCGCTGAGGGCGGCTACACCTTC.

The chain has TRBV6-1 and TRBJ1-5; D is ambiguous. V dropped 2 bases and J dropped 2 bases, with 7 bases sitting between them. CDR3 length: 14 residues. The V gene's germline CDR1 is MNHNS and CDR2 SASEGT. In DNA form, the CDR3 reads TGTGCCAGCAGTGAAAATTGGGGCAATCAGCCCCAGCATTTT. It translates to CASSENWGNQPQHF.

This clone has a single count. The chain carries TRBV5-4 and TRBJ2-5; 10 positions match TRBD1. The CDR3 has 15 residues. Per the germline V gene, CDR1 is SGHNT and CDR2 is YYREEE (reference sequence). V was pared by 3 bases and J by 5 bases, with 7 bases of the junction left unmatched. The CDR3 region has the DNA TGTGCCAGCAGCTCCCGGGACAGGGGACCCGAGACCCAGTACTTC. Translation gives CASSSRDRGPETQYF. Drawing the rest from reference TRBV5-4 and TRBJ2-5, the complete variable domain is ETGVTQSPTHLIKTRGQQVTLRCSSQSGHNTVSWYQQALGQGPQFIFQYYREEENGRGNFPPRFSGLQFPNYSSELNVNALELDDSALYLCASSSRDRGPETQYFGPGTRLLVL.

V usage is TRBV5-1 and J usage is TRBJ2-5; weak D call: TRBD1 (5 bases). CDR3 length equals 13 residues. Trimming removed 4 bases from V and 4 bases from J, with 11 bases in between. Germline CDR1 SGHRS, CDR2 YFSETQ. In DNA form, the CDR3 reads TGCGCCAGCAGCGCCCAGGGTAGAGAGACCCAGTACTTC. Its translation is CASSAQGRETQYF.

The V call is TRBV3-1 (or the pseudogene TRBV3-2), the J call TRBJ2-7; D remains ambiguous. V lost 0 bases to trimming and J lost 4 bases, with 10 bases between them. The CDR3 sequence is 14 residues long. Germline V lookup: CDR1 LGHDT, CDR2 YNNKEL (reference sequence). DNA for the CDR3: TGTGCCAGCAGCCAAGATAATACCAATTACGAGCAGTACTTC. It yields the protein CASSQDNTNYEQYF.

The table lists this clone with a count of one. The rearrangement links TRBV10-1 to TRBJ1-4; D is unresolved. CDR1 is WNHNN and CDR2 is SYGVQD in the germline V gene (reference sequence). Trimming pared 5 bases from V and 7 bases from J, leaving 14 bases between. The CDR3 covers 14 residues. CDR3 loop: CASSNAVVGEKLFF. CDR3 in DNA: TGCGCCAGCAGTAACGCGGTCGTCGGTGAAAAACTGTTTTTT.

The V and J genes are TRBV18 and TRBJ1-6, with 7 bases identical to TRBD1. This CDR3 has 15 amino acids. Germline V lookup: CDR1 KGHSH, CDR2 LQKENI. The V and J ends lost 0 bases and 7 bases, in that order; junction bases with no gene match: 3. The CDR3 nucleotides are TGTGCCAGCTCACCACCGGGACAGACCAATTCACCCCTCCACTTT. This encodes CASSPPGQTNSPLHF.

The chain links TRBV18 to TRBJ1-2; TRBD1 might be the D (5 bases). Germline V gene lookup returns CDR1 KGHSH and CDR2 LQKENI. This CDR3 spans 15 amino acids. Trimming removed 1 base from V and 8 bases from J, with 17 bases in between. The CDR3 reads CASSPQPSTDSGYTF. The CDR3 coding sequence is TGTGCCAGCTCACCACAACCCTCCACTGACAGCGGCTACACCTTC.

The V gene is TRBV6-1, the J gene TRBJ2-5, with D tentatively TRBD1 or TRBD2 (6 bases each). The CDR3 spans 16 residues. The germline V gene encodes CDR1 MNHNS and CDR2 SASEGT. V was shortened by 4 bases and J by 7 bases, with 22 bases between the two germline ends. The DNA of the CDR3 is TGTGCCAGCAGTGCATACGACAGGTCTCAGGGAGGGACCCAGTACTTC. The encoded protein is CASSAYDRSQGGTQYF.

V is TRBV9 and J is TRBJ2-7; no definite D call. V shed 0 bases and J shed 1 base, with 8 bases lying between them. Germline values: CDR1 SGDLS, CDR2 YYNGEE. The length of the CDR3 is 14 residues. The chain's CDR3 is CASSVGGISYEQYF. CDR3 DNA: TGTGCCAGCAGCGTAGGAGGAATTTCCTACGAGCAGTACTTC. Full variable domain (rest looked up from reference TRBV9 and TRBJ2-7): DSGVTQTPKHLITATGQRVTLRCSPRSGDLSVYWYQQSLDQGLQFLIQYYNGEERAKGNILERFSAQQFPDLHSELNLSSLELGDSALYFCASSVGGISYEQYFGPGTRLTVT.